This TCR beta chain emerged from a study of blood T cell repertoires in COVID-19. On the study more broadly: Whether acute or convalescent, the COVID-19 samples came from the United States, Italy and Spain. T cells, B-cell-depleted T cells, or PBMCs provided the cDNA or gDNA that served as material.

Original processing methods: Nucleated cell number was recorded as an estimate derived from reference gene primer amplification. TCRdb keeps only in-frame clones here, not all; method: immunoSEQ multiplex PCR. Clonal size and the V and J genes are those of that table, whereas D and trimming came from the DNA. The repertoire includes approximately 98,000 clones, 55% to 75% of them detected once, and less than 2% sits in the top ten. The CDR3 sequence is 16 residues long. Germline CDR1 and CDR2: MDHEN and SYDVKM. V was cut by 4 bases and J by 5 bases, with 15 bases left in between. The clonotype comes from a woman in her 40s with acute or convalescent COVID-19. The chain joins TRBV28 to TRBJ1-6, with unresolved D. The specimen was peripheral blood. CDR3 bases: TGTGCCAGCAGTTCCTGGTCGGCGGCAGATAATTCACCCCTCCACTTT. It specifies CASSSWSAADNSPLHF.